A single sample is the source of the 30 T cell receptor beta chains below, sequenced in a study of blood T cells in healthy people across ages. Through a sample-barcoded 5' primer and a J-beta primer mix, a second PCR was run for roughly 6 to 11 cycles. MiXCR, run by TCRdb on the 5' RACE reads, gives a single entry per CDR3 protein. The sample includes hundreds of thousands of distinct CDR3 sequences, around 25% seen only once; the top ten take 9.4%. Another study also made use of these data, one on T cells of mothers and their children.

The specimen was blood. These receptors all stem from a boy between 10 and 17 years old in good health.

The chain joins TRBV9 to TRBJ2-5; 7 bases match TRBD1. The assigned J gene may be wrong: the sequence end matches TRBJ2-1 better. This CDR3 is built from 13 residues. Germline loops: CDR1 SGDLS, CDR2 YYNGEE. The CDR3 reads CASSVRTGNEQFF. In DNA, the CDR3 is TGTGCCAGCAGCGTACGGACAGGCAATGAGCAGTTCTTC.

The rearrangement links TRBV7-9 to TRBJ2-5; weak D call: TRBD2 (6 bases). V was shortened by 1 base and J by 4 bases, with 10 bases between the two germline ends. The CDR3 has 14 residues. Germline loops: CDR1 SEHNR, CDR2 FQNEAQ (reference sequence). The CDR3 DNA reads as TGTGCCAGCAGCTTAGTTGGGGGGATAGAGACCCAGTACTTC. Encoded protein: CASSLVGGIETQYF.

V usage is TRBV5-1 and J usage is TRBJ1-1; D might be TRBD1 (5 bases). Germline V lookup: CDR1 SGHRS, CDR2 YFSETQ. V was pared by 0 bases and J by 5 bases, with 26 bases between. This CDR3 comprises 19 residues. The CDR3 spells CASSLEPGRALRFRTEAFF. CDR3 in DNA: TGCGCCAGCAGCTTGGAGCCAGGGAGGGCCCTCAGGTTTAGGACTGAAGCTTTCTTT.

This chain's CDR3 is CSSTSSGTANGYTF. The DNA for the CDR3 is TGCAGCTCCACCTCCTCCGGGACAGCTAATGGCTACACCTTC. This sequence joins TRBV29-1 and TRBJ1-2; 7 nucleotides agree with TRBD1. The CDR3 extends over 14 amino acids. With 8 bases clipped from V and 6 bases from J, the junction kept 15 bases outside the gene matches. Germline values: CDR1 SQVTM, CDR2 ANQGSEA.

The chain couples TRBV11-2 to TRBJ2-5, with TRBD2 as a possible D gene (6 bases). The V gene's germline CDR1 is SGHAT and CDR2 FQNNGV. Trimming stripped 6 bases from V and 4 bases from J, with 15 bases between. The CDR3 consists of 14 residues. CDR3: CASRSLAEGETQYF. The CDR3 bases are TGTGCCAGCAGATCCCTTGCGGAGGGAGAGACCCAGTACTTC.

The rearrangement links TRBV7-9 to TRBJ2-7; D is possibly TRBD1 (5 bases). Per germline, CDR1 SEHNR and CDR2 FQNEAQ (reference sequence). The V end was cut by 1 base, the J end by 6 bases, with 16 bases between. The CDR3 runs to 15 residues. For the CDR3, the DNA is TGTGCCAGCAGCTTAGGGCGCAGGGTTGATGGCGAGCAGTACTTC. This sequence encodes CASSLGRRVDGEQYF. Together with reference TRBV7-9 and TRBJ2-7, the CDR3 gives the full variable domain: DTGVSQNPRHKITKRGQNVTFRCDPISEHNRLYWYRQTLGQGPEFLTYFQNEAQLEKSRLLSDRFSAERPKGSFSTLEIQRTEQGDSAMYLCASSLGRRVDGEQYFGPGTRLTVT.

The J gene is TRBJ2-3, the V gene TRBV6-5, with a possible D match to TRBD2 (6 bases). The CDR3 has 15 residues. The germline gives CDR1 MNHEY, CDR2 SVGAGI. Trimming took off 0 bases at V and 1 base at J, with 8 bases between the two ends. For the CDR3, the DNA is TGTGCCAGCAGTTACTCGGGACTCGGCACAGATACGCAGTATTTT. Amino acids: CASSYSGLGTDTQYF.

The chain combines TRBV24-1 with TRBJ2-2; TRBD2 might be the D (7 bases). The CDR3 has 15 amino acids. Trimming left V 0 bases short and J 7 bases short, with 11 bases between. Germline V gene data show CDR1 as KGHDR and CDR2 as SFDVKD. CDR3 region: CATSDLGGGSGELFF. In DNA, the CDR3 is TGTGCCACCAGTGATTTGGGCGGGGGCAGCGGGGAGCTGTTTTTT.

This clonotype was counted between two and nine times. The gene calls are TRBV25-1 and TRBJ2-5, with D possibly TRBD1 on 5 matching bases. Trimming removed 10 bases from V and 2 bases from J, with 26 bases in between. CDR1 is MGHDK and CDR2 is SYGVNS in the germline V gene. The CDR3 covers 17 residues. CDR3 residues: CAIQGRIGDSGQETQYF. The CDR3 DNA reads as TGTGCCATTCAGGGTCGTATTGGAGACAGTGGACAAGAGACCCAGTACTTC.

The V and J genes are TRBV7-2 and TRBJ2-5; 8 bases agree with TRBD1. The CDR3 extends over 15 amino acids. The ends lost 2 bases at V and 11 bases at J; junction bases unmatched: 13. CDR1 and CDR2 from the germline V gene are SGHTA and FQGNSA. As DNA, the CDR3 is TGTGCCAGCAGCTTATCCAGGACAGGGACGGGAGAGCAGTACTTC. This sequence encodes CASSLSRTGTGEQYF.

CDR3 bases: TGTGCCACCAGCAGCGACCCGGGACAGGGGAACTATGGCTACACCTTC. This gives the protein CATSSDPGQGNYGYTF. This chain links TRBV15 with TRBJ1-2; 10 bases line up with TRBD1. CDR3 length equals 16 residues. Unmatched junction bases numbered 6, after V lost 3 bases and J lost 2 bases. Germline V gene sequence: CDR1 LNHNV, CDR2 YYDKDF (reference sequence).

This clonotype was recorded a few times. This chain links TRBV2 with TRBJ2-5; unclear D gene. Near its end, the DNA agrees better with TRBJ2-1, so the J call may be wrong. The CDR3 length is 14 residues. In germline, CDR1 is SNHLY, CDR2 FYNNEI. Here the CDR3 reads CASSEAGPMNEQFF. DNA for the CDR3: TGTGCCAGCAGTGAAGCAGGGCCAATGAATGAGCAGTTCTTC.

The V call is TRBV2, the J call TRBJ2-2; 7 bases are a match to TRBD2. The V gene end was trimmed by 4 bases and the J gene end by 3 bases; junction bases not matched to a gene: 8. The CDR3 totals 16 residues. Germline V gene data show CDR1 as SNHLY and CDR2 as FYNNEI. The CDR3 DNA is TGTGCCAGCAGTGGTGAGCGGGAATACGACACCGGGGAGCTGTTTTTT. The encoded protein is CASSGEREYDTGELFF.

V and J are TRBV7-9 and TRBJ2-7; D gene uncertain. Germline CDR1 reads SEHNR; CDR2 reads FQNEAQ (reference sequence). CDR3 length: 12 amino acids. V was trimmed by 5 bases and J by 4 bases, leaving 9 bases between them. The CDR3 DNA reads as TGTGCCAGCAGCGAAATTTGGTACGAGCAGTACTTC. Translating it yields CASSEIWYEQYF. The whole variable domain, remainder taken from reference TRBV7-9 and TRBJ2-7, is DTGVSQNPRHKITKRGQNVTFRCDPISEHNRLYWYRQTLGQGPEFLTYFQNEAQLEKSRLLSDRFSAERPKGSFSTLEIQRTEQGDSAMYLCASSEIWYEQYFGPGTRLTVT.

This clonotype has more than one count but fewer than ten. The rearrangement links TRBV7-8 to TRBJ2-1; 9 bases are a match to TRBD1. The tail of the sequence fits TRBJ2-5 better, so the J call may be wrong. From germline, CDR1 is SGHVS and CDR2 FQNEAQ. This CDR3 comprises 15 residues. The CDR3 reads CASSNNRGPQETQYF. CDR3 DNA sequence: TGTGCCAGCAGCAATAACAGGGGGCCCCAAGAGACCCAGTACTTC.

This clonotype has just a few counts. The chain links TRBV28 to TRBJ2-5; 10 nucleotides agree with TRBD2. With the DNA end fitting TRBJ2-1 better, the J assignment may be wrong. Per germline, CDR1 MDHEN and CDR2 SYDVKM. This CDR3 has 15 amino acids. The CDR3 DNA follows: TGTGCCAGCAGCTTACTAGCGGGATCAGACAATGAGCAGTTCTTC. Encoded protein: CASSLLAGSDNEQFF.

In its sample, this clonotype was seen a few times. J is TRBJ2-3 and V is TRBV20-1; the D gene is possibly TRBD2 (6 bases). This CDR3 contains 14 residues. The ends were cut back, 0 bases at V and 5 bases at J, with 12 bases in the middle. Looked up from germline, CDR1 is DFQATT and CDR2 is SNEGSKA (reference sequence). This chain's CDR3 is CSARDLDGRDTQYF. DNA for the CDR3: TGCAGTGCTAGAGATCTTGACGGGAGAGATACGCAGTATTTT.

The V and J genes are TRBV5-1 and TRBJ2-7, with D unclear. V lost 0 bases, J lost 2 bases, and 12 bases lay in between. CDR3 length: 15 residues. The germline V gene has CDR1 SGHRS and CDR2 YFSETQ. The CDR3 DNA reads TGCGCCAGCAGCTTGGGGCAGACCCTCACCTACGAGCAGTACTTC. This codes for CASSLGQTLTYEQYF.

The rearrangement joins TRBV28 to TRBJ2-7; a possible D gene is TRBD1 (6 bases). The V gene's germline CDR1 is MDHEN and CDR2 SYDVKM. The CDR3 spans 15 residues. Between the trimmed V and J ends, which lost 4 bases and 0 bases, there was a span of 13 bases. The CDR3 nucleotides are TGTGCCAGCAGTTCGCCAGGGGATGGCTCCTACGAGCAGTACTTC. This gives the protein CASSSPGDGSYEQYF.

The CDR3 coding sequence is TGTGCCAGCAGCGGCCTACAGGGGGACGTCACCGGGGAGCTGTTTTTT. Translating it yields CASSGLQGDVTGELFF. The chain is built from TRBV5-6 and TRBJ2-2; the match to TRBD1 covers 8 bases. The germline gives CDR1 SGHDT, CDR2 YYEEEE. The CDR3 is 16 residues long. With V trimmed by 4 bases and J by 4 bases, 9 bases remained unmatched.

In this sample, this clonotype turned up a few times. The chain links TRBV5-5 to TRBJ2-4, with 9 bases lining up with TRBD1. The V segment lost 4 bases and the J segment 4 bases; nucleotides outside the gene matches: 3. Looked up from germline, CDR1 is SGHKS and CDR2 is YYEKEE (reference sequence). This CDR3 contains 14 residues. CDR3 nucleotide sequence: TGTGCCAGCAGCCCGACAGGGGGAAAAAACATTCAGTACTTC. The encoded protein is CASSPTGGKNIQYF.

The table lists this clonotype with a count of one. The CDR3 DNA sequence: TGTGCCATCGCCGTAGCGGGAGCCCTCAATGAGCAGTTCTTC. Encoded protein: CAIAVAGALNEQFF. This chain joins TRBV10-3 and TRBJ2-5, with TRBD2 identical over 9 bases. With the DNA end fitting TRBJ2-1 better, the J assignment may be wrong. Per germline, CDR1 ENHRY and CDR2 SYGVKD. The CDR3 has 14 residues.

This clonotype was found a few times. The chain links TRBV7-2 to TRBJ2-5; D is uncertain. The J call could be wrong; TRBJ2-1 is a better fit for the DNA end. CDR1 and CDR2 (germline): SGHTA, FQGNSA. CDR3 length equals 13 residues. CDR3 nucleotides: TGTGCCAGCAGCCCCAATCGAAGGCTCGAGCAGTTCTTC. It codes for CASSPNRRLEQFF.

This clonotype appeared a few times. V is TRBV3-1 and J is TRBJ2-1; the D is unclear. CDR3 length equals 14 residues. CDR1 and CDR2 from the germline V gene are LGHDT and YNNKEL (reference sequence). The ends were cut back, 4 bases at V and 3 bases at J, with 10 bases in the middle. The CDR3 region is CASSPLGIYNEQFF. CDR3 bases: TGTGCCAGCAGCCCACTGGGGATCTACAATGAGCAGTTCTTC.

The CDR3 DNA is TGTGCCAGCAGCGTATCCGGGACGGGGAACTATGGCTACACCTTC. As protein: CASSVSGTGNYGYTF. V is TRBV5-5 and J is TRBJ1-2; D might be TRBD1 (5 bases). Looked up from germline, CDR1 is SGHKS and CDR2 is YYEKEE (reference sequence). This CDR3 region has 15 residues. With 4 bases removed from V and 2 bases from J, the gap between germline ends came to 15 bases.

The V gene is TRBV19, the J gene TRBJ2-1, with D unresolved. CDR3 length: 16 residues. Trimming took off 4 bases at V and 1 base at J, with 14 bases between the two ends. Germline V lookup: CDR1 LNHDA, CDR2 SQIVND (reference sequence). The CDR3: CASSTLRVGSYNEQFF. The CDR3 DNA reads TGTGCCAGTAGTACCCTTAGGGTTGGGTCCTACAATGAGCAGTTCTTC. The whole variable domain, remainder taken from reference TRBV19 and TRBJ2-1, is DGGITQSPKYLFRKEGQNVTLSCEQNLNHDAMYWYRQDPGQGLRLIYYSQIVNDFQKGDIAEGYSVSREKKESFPLTVTSAQKNPTAFYLCASSTLRVGSYNEQFFGPGTRLTVL.

The rearrangement joins TRBV29-1 to TRBJ2-7; 9 nucleotides agree with TRBD1. The CDR3 spans 12 residues. CDR1 and CDR2 from the germline V gene are SQVTM and ANQGSEA. The V gene end was trimmed by 5 bases and the J gene end by 7 bases; junction bases not matched to a gene: 6. Written as DNA, the CDR3 is TGCAGCGTTCTGGGACAGGGAAGTGAGCAGTACTTC. It encodes CSVLGQGSEQYF.

This clonotype was counted between two and nine times. The genes are TRBV21-1 and TRBJ2-7; the listed D gene, TRBD2, was not tested against the DNA. TRBV21-1 is annotated as a pseudogene. The CDR3 consists of 14 residues. For the CDR3, the DNA is TGTGCCAGGGGGGAGGGACTAGTAAGCTACGAGCAGTACTTC. This sequence encodes CARGEGLVSYEQYF.

The table lists this clonotype with a few counts. The rearrangement joins TRBV6-5 to TRBJ1-4, with no clear D. The V gene lost 5 bases and the J gene lost 8 bases, with 9 bases spanning the gap. The CDR3 has 12 residues. Germline CDR1 is MNHEY and CDR2 is SVGAGI. In DNA form, the CDR3 reads TGTGCCAGCAGTACCATAGGGGAAAAACTGTTTTTT. This codes for CASSTIGEKLFF.

This clonotype was counted between two and nine times. The chain uses TRBV7-2 and TRBJ1-2; no definite D call. This CDR3 contains 12 residues. The ends were cut back, 4 bases at V and 3 bases at J, with 6 bases in the middle. Germline assignment: CDR1 SGHTA and CDR2 FQGNSA. The CDR3 protein is CASSSRDYGYTF. The DNA of the CDR3 is TGTGCCAGCAGCTCCCGGGACTATGGCTACACCTTC.